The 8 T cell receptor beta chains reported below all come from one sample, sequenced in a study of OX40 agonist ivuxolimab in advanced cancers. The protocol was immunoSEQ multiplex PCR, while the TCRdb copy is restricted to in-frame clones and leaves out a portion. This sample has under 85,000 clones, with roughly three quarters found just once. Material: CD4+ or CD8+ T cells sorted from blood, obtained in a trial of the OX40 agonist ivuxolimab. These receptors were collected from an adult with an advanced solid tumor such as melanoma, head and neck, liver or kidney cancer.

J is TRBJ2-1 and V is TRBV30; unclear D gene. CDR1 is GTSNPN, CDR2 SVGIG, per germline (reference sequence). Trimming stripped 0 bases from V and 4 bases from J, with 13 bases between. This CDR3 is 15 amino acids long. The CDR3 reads CAWSVWPGEYNEQFF. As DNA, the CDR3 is TGTGCCTGGAGTGTATGGCCGGGCGAATACAATGAGCAGTTCTTC. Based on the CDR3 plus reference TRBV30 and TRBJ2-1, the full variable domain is SQTIHQWPATLVQPVGSPLSLECTVEGTSNPNLYWYRQAAGRGLQLLFYSVGIGQISSEVPQNLSASRPQDRQFILSSKKLLLSDSGFYLCAWSVWPGEYNEQFFGPGTRLTVL.

CDR3 coding DNA: TGTGCCAGTAGTATGGCCGGCAGGTATCATAGCGGAAACACCATATATTTT. This gives the protein CASSMAGRYHSGNTIYF. V gene TRBV19 combines with J gene TRBJ1-3; no firm D call. V was trimmed by 3 bases and J by 4 bases, leaving 19 bases between them. The CDR3 consists of 17 residues. Germline lookup yields CDR1 LNHDA and CDR2 SQIVND (reference sequence).

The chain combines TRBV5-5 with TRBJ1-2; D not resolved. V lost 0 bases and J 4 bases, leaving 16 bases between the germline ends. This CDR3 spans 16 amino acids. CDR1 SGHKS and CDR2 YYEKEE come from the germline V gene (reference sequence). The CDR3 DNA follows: TGTGCCAGCAGCTTGGAATCGGGATACGGCCCCTATGGCTACACCTTC. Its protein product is CASSLESGYGPYGYTF.

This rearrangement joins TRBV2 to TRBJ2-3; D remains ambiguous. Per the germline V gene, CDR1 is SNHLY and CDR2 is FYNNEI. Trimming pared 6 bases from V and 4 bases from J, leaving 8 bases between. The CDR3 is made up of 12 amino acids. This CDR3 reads CASRPRSDTQYF. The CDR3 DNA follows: TGTGCCAGCAGACCTAGATCAGATACGCAGTATTTT.

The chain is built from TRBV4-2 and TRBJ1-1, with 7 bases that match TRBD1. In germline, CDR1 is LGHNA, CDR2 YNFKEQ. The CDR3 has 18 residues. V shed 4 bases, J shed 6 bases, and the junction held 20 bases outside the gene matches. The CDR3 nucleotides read TGTGCCAGCAGCCCCGGGGACAGAGGGGTAGCATTTGTTTCTGAAGCTTTCTTT. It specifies CASSPGDRGVAFVSEAFF.

The CDR3 here is CASSSLLAATTNEQFF. In nucleotides, the CDR3 is TGCGCCAGCAGCTCTCTACTAGCGGCAACGACGAATGAGCAGTTCTTC. The chain has TRBV5-1 and TRBJ2-1; 8 bases are a match to TRBD2. The V gene end was trimmed by 3 bases and the J gene end by 7 bases; junction bases not matched to a gene: 12. The germline CDR1 and CDR2 sequences are SGHRS and YFSETQ. CDR3 length: 16 residues.

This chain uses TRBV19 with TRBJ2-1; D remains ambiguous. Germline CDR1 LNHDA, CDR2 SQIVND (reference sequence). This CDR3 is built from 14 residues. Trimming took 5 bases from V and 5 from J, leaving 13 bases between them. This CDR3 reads CASSALWMNNEQFF. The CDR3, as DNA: TGTGCCAGTAGTGCGCTCTGGATGAACAATGAGCAGTTCTTC.

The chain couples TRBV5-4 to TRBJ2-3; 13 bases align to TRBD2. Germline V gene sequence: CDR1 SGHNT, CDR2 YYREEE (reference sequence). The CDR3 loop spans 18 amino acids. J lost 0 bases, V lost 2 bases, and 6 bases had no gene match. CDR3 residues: CASSFGTSGVASTDTQYF. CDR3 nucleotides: TGTGCCAGCAGCTTTGGGACTAGCGGGGTTGCTAGCACAGATACGCAGTATTTT.